These 10 T cell receptor beta chains originate from one sample sequenced in a study of T cell responses to AZD1222 COVID-19 vaccine. Repertoires were generated with immunoSEQ multiplex PCR, while TCRdb's copy carries only in-frame clones and drops some. Of more than 95,000 clones in the sample, roughly 89% were seen once. Specimen: peripheral blood, collected 28 days after the second AZD1222 dose. These receptors all stem from an adult who received the AZD1222 COVID-19 vaccine.

The V and J genes are TRBV4-2 and TRBJ2-5, with 8 bases aligning to TRBD2. The V gene's germline CDR1 is LGHNA and CDR2 YNFKEQ. V lost 0 bases and J lost 2; bases outside the gene matches: 5. The length of the CDR3 is 16 residues. The CDR3 nucleotides read TGTGCCAGCAGCCAAGACGGTGCGGGAGGACAAGAGACCCAGTACTTC. Residues: CASSQDGAGGQETQYF.

A single count supports this clone. This chain joins TRBV18 and TRBJ2-2; the D gene is possibly TRBD1 (5 bases). CDR3 size: 18 residues. The V end was cut by 2 bases, the J end by 0 bases, with 16 bases between. The V gene's germline CDR1 is KGHSH and CDR2 LQKENI. Here the CDR3 DNA reads TGTGCCAGCTCACCAAAGGATACAGGAGCCGCGAACACCGGGGAGCTGTTTTTT. It codes for CASSPKDTGAANTGELFF.

The chain links TRBV29-1 to TRBJ2-6; D is undetermined. Germline loops: CDR1 SQVTM, CDR2 ANQGSEA. V gave up 2 bases and J gave up 1 base, with 6 bases separating them. The CDR3 is 14 residues long. The CDR3 protein is CSVEKSSGANVLTF. The CDR3 bases are TGCAGCGTTGAAAAGAGTTCTGGGGCCAACGTCCTGACTTTC.

The chain recombines TRBV10-2 with TRBJ1-6; D gene ambiguous. The V end was cut by 3 bases, the J end by 5 bases, with 11 bases between. The germline V gene has CDR1 WSHSY and CDR2 SAAADI. The CDR3 length is 15 residues. The CDR3 loop reads CASSEVRTDNSPLHF. The CDR3 nucleotides read TGCGCCAGCAGTGAAGTCAGGACTGATAATTCACCCCTCCACTTT.

The chain employs TRBV30 and TRBJ2-3, with TRBD2 matching over 11 bases. The germline V gene encodes CDR1 GTSNPN and CDR2 SVGIG (reference sequence). The CDR3 extends over 13 amino acids. J gave up 4 bases and V 7 bases, and 4 bases lay outside the gene matches. CDR3 protein: CAFLTSGADTQYF. DNA for the CDR3: TGTGCCTTTCTGACTAGCGGGGCAGATACGCAGTATTTT.

The chain combines TRBV18 with TRBJ1-6; D remains ambiguous. Germline V gene data show CDR1 as KGHSH and CDR2 as LQKENI. CDR3 length: 13 residues. The CDR3 reads CATQSSYNSPLHF. The CDR3 DNA reads TGTGCTACACAAAGCTCCTATAATTCACCCCTCCACTTT.

The chain joins TRBV28 to TRBJ1-3, with no clear D. V was clipped by 7 bases and J by 0 bases, with 13 bases between them. Germline lookup yields CDR1 MDHEN and CDR2 SYDVKM. The CDR3 totals 15 residues. The CDR3 coding sequence is TGTGCCAGCATCCCGGATCAACCCTCTGGAAACACCATATATTTT. This gives the protein CASIPDQPSGNTIYF.

V is TRBV11-2 and J is TRBJ2-3; no firm D call. With 4 bases removed from V and 4 bases from J, the gap between germline ends came to 6 bases. The germline V gene has CDR1 SGHAT and CDR2 FQNNGV. This CDR3 spans 12 amino acids. The chain's CDR3 is CASSSRADTQYF. CDR3 nucleotides: TGTGCCAGCAGCTCTCGGGCAGATACGCAGTATTTT.

The chain has TRBV3-1 (or the pseudogene TRBV3-2) and TRBJ2-2; the match to TRBD2 covers 14 bases. The germline V gene has CDR1 LGHDT and CDR2 YNNKEL (reference sequence). Germline trimming cut 0 bases from V and 7 bases from J; bases unmatched to any gene: 4. The CDR3 has 17 residues. The CDR3 loop is CASSQEGLAGADGELFF. CDR3 DNA: TGTGCCAGCAGCCAAGAGGGACTAGCGGGAGCGGACGGGGAGCTGTTTTTT.

This sequence joins TRBV7-6 and TRBJ2-7; 7 nucleotides line up with TRBD2. The ends lost 1 base at V and 5 bases at J; junction bases unmatched: 8. Germline V gives CDR1 SGHVS, CDR2 FNYEAQ. CDR3 size: 15 residues. The CDR3 loop is CASSLGAGTKDEQYF. The DNA for the CDR3 is TGTGCCAGCAGCTTAGGGGCCGGGACTAAGGACGAGCAGTACTTC.